This TCR beta chain was documented in a study of T-cell reconstitution after alpha-beta-depleted transplantation in children. This clonotype showed up many times. Unique molecular identifiers were used to barcode this TCRbeta library. TCRdb re-called the PCR reads with MiXCR, one entry per CDR3 protein. Of 670,000 or so distinct CDR3 sequences in the sample, around 12% are singletons; the top ten hold 0.79%. The sequenced sample was PBMCs, obtained before TCRalphabeta/CD19-depleted stem cell transplant. The clonotype originates from a girl aged 2-10 years with congenital amegakaryocytic thrombocytopenia, due to receive a stem cell transplant.

In DNA form, the CDR3 reads TGCAGCGTTTTTGGGGAGAGCTCCTACAATGAGCAGTTCTTC. It specifies CSVFGESSYNEQFF. The V gene is TRBV29-1, the J gene TRBJ2-1; a weak D match, TRBD2 (5 bases). The germline V gene has CDR1 SQVTM and CDR2 ANQGSEA. There are 14 residues in the CDR3. V lost 5 bases and J lost 0, with 11 bases in between.